A single sample is the source of the 18 T cell receptor beta chains below, sequenced in a study of Graves' ophthalmopathy and Graves' hyperthyroidism. RNA transcripts provided the template for amplifying TCR beta CDR3 regions. An initial RT-PCR round employing HTBI primers preceded a second-round multiplex PCR. TCRdb re-called the multiplex PCR reads with MiXCR, one entry per CDR3 protein. The table includes about 240,000 distinct CDR3 sequences, around 42% detected once. Sequencing was done on a sample of peripheral blood. The receptors were sampled from an adult man with Graves' ophthalmopathy.

Concerning this clonotype itself: Since the CDR3 does not end with the conserved phenylalanine or tryptophan, this likely comes from a read error. The chain recombines TRBV7-9 with TRBJ2-6; TRBD1 matches at 7 bases. The CDR3 totals 18 residues. J lost 0 bases, V lost 4 bases, and 9 bases had no gene match. Germline values: CDR1 SEHNR, CDR2 FQNEAQ (reference sequence). The CDR3 bases are TGTGCCAGCAGCTCCGGACCGGGACAGAGCTCTGGGGCCAACGTCCTGACTCTC. Its protein is CASSSGPGQSSGANVLTL.

This clonotype was picked up a small number of times. This chain connects TRBV24-1 to TRBJ1-5; D gene uncertain. Germline CDR1 and CDR2: KGHDR and SFDVKD. V dropped 1 base and J dropped 6 bases, with 9 bases sitting between them. The CDR3 is 14 residues long. The CDR3: CATSDLRESQPQHF. The DNA of the CDR3 is TGTGCCACCAGTGATTTAAGGGAAAGTCAGCCCCAGCATTTT.

This clonotype was detected only a few times. The chain joins TRBV7-2 to TRBJ1-3, with D tentatively TRBD1 (6 bases). V was clipped by 5 bases and J by 2 bases, with 19 bases between them. This CDR3 is built from 17 residues. The germline V gene has CDR1 SGHTA and CDR2 FQGNSA. In nucleotides, the CDR3 is TGTGCCAGCAGCCAACAAAGACGACAGGTCCCTGGAAACACCATATATTTT. Protein sequence: CASSQQRRQVPGNTIYF.

This clonotype came up many times. The rearrangement uses TRBV7-2 and TRBJ2-7; D is possibly TRBD1 or TRBD2 (5 bases each). In germline, CDR1 is SGHTA, CDR2 FQGNSA. The CDR3 length is 12 residues. The ends were cut back, 1 base at V and 8 bases at J, with 9 bases in the middle. Here the CDR3 DNA reads TGTGCCAGCAGCTTAGGAGGGGCTCAGCAGTACTTC. The encoded protein is CASSLGGAQQYF.

The chain employs TRBV7-6 and TRBJ1-3, with unresolved D. The V end lost 5 bases, the J end lost 4 bases, and 12 bases lay between the germline ends. The CDR3 contains 14 residues. Germline values: CDR1 SGHVS, CDR2 FNYEAQ. CDR3 DNA sequence: TGTGCCAGCAGCCCTACCGGCGGGGGAAACACCATATATTTT. Translating gives CASSPTGGGNTIYF.

The rearrangement joins TRBV11-2 to TRBJ2-2, with D possibly TRBD2 on 5 matching bases. Trimming pared 5 bases from V and 1 base from J, leaving 5 bases between. CDR3 length: 13 amino acids. Germline loops: CDR1 SGHAT, CDR2 FQNNGV. CDR3 sequence: CASSAGNTGELFF. Here the CDR3 DNA reads TGTGCCAGCAGCGCGGGGAACACCGGGGAGCTGTTTTTT. The whole variable domain, remainder taken from reference TRBV11-2 and TRBJ2-2, is EAGVAQSPRYKIIEKRQSVAFWCNPISGHATLYWYQQILGQGPKLLIQFQNNGVVDDSQLPKDRFSAERLKGVDSTLKIQPAKLEDSAVYLCASSAGNTGELFFGEGSRLTVL.

V usage is TRBV7-9 and J usage is TRBJ1-1; maybe TRBD1 (5 bases). Deletions cut 5 bases from V and 1 base from J, with 11 bases between. CDR1 and CDR2 (germline): SEHNR, FQNEAQ (reference sequence). CDR3 length: 14 residues. In DNA, the CDR3 is TGTGCCAGCAGCACGGGGGGGGAGAACACTGAAGCTTTCTTT. Amino acids: CASSTGGENTEAFF.

The chain joins TRBV29-1 to TRBJ1-2; D not resolved. The CDR3 loop spans 12 amino acids. Germline V gives CDR1 SQVTM, CDR2 ANQGSEA. V dropped 8 bases and J dropped 2 bases, with 12 bases sitting between them. As DNA, the CDR3 is TGCAGCTCACCAGGCGGGAACTATGGCTACACCTTC. This sequence encodes CSSPGGNYGYTF.

The chain combines TRBV20-1 with TRBJ2-7; D is tentatively TRBD1 or TRBD2 (5 bases each). The CDR3 is 13 residues long. The V and J ends lost 6 bases and 5 bases respectively, with 17 bases between them. Germline values: CDR1 DFQATT, CDR2 SNEGSKA (reference sequence). The CDR3 spells CSALGRAADEQYF. The DNA of the CDR3 is TGCAGTGCCCTGGGACGGGCAGCGGACGAGCAGTACTTC.

This rearrangement joins TRBV29-1 to TRBJ1-2, with 7 positions matching TRBD1. Germline CDR1 and CDR2: SQVTM and ANQGSEA. Trimming cost V 7 bases and J 0 bases; bases outside gene matches: 5. The CDR3 covers 13 residues. The CDR3 loop reads CSARDSTNYGYTF. The CDR3, as DNA: TGCAGCGCCCGGGACAGCACTAACTATGGCTACACCTTC.

The rearrangement uses TRBV29-1 and TRBJ1-1; perhaps TRBD1 as D (5 bases). Trimming removed 4 bases at V and 3 bases at J, with 15 bases between. The length of the CDR3 is 14 residues. CDR1 is SQVTM, CDR2 ANQGSEA, per germline. CDR3 in DNA: TGCAGCGTTGTTAGGGATCAAGGGGACACTGAAGCTTTCTTT. It yields the protein CSVVRDQGDTEAFF.

In its sample, this clonotype was seen many times. This chain connects TRBV15 to TRBJ1-5; maybe TRBD1 (5 bases). This CDR3 has 15 amino acids. Germline-derived CDR1 and CDR2 are LNHNV and YYDKDF (reference sequence). The ends were cut back, 0 bases at V and 11 bases at J, with 17 bases in the middle. The CDR3 DNA reads TGTGCCACCAGCAGAGATGGTAGGGACCTGGGGGCCCAGCATTTT. This translates into CATSRDGRDLGAQHF. Full variable domain (remainder filled in from reference TRBV15 and TRBJ1-5): DAMVIQNPRYQVTQFGKPVTLSCSQTLNHNVMYWYQQKSSQAPKLLFHYYDKDFNNEADTPDNFQSRRPNTSFCFLDIRSPGLGDTAMYLCATSRDGRDLGAQHFGDGTRLSIL.

The table lists this clonotype with a few counts. The rearrangement links TRBV25-1 to TRBJ1-1; D unclear. The CDR3 has 13 amino acids. Germline CDR1 is MGHDK and CDR2 is SYGVNS. Trimming shortened V by 4 bases and J by 3 bases, and 9 bases separated the two germline ends. The chain's CDR3 is CASSGDGYTEAFF. DNA for the CDR3: TGTGCCAGCAGTGGAGACGGTTACACTGAAGCTTTCTTT.

This chain connects TRBV29-1 to TRBJ1-3; D is possibly TRBD1 (6 bases). CDR3 length: 14 amino acids. Trimming took 6 bases from V and 4 from J, leaving 16 bases between them. The germline V gene has CDR1 SQVTM and CDR2 ANQGSEA. CDR3 region: CSVGGGLSGNTIYF. In DNA, the CDR3 is TGCAGCGTGGGCGGGGGGCTTTCAGGAAACACCATATATTTT.

The gene calls are TRBV12-3 or TRBV12-4 and TRBJ2-5; 7 bases are shared with TRBD1. The V and J ends lost 3 bases and 5 bases, in that order; junction bases with no gene match: 9. CDR3 length equals 15 residues. In DNA, the CDR3 is TGTGCCAGCAGTTTGGGAGACAGGGTCGTCGAGACCCAGTACTTC. It yields the protein CASSLGDRVVETQYF.

The rearrangement joins TRBV7-2 to TRBJ2-7, with D possibly being TRBD1 or TRBD2 (5 bases each). V dropped 3 bases and J dropped 3 bases, with 15 bases sitting between them. Germline CDR1 SGHTA, CDR2 FQGNSA. The CDR3 has 15 residues. The CDR3 is CASSFSGTEIYEQYF. In DNA, the CDR3 is TGTGCCAGCAGCTTTTCCGGGACCGAGATCTACGAGCAGTACTTC.

The V and J genes are TRBV29-1 and TRBJ2-5; 8 positions match TRBD1. CDR3 length: 13 amino acids. Germline CDR1 SQVTM, CDR2 ANQGSEA. V dropped 6 bases and J dropped 1; count of bases not matched to a gene: 4. The CDR3 reads CSVTTGGQETQYF. The CDR3 nucleotides are TGCAGCGTCACCACAGGGGGCCAAGAGACCCAGTACTTC.

The rearrangement uses TRBV10-3 and TRBJ2-7; D may correspond to TRBD1 or TRBD2 (5 bases each). The V end was cut by 7 bases, the J end by 6 bases, with 13 bases between. CDR1 is ENHRY, CDR2 SYGVKD, per germline. The CDR3 is 12 amino acids. In nucleotides, the CDR3 is TGTGCCATCATGACCTTGAGGGGCGAGCAGTACTTC. This translates into CAIMTLRGEQYF.